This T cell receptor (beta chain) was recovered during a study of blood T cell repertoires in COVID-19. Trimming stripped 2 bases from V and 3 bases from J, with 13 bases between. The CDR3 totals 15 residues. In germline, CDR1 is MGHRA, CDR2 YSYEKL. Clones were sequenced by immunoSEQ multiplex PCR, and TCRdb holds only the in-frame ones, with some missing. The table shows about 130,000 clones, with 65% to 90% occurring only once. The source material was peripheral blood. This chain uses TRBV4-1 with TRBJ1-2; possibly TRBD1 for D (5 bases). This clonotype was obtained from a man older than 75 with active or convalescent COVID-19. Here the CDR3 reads CASSQPGGVYYGYTF. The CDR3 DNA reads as TGCGCCAGCAGCCAACCGGGAGGGGTCTACTATGGCTACACCTTC.